This TCR beta chain appears in the sequencing data of a study of blood T cell repertoires in COVID-19. The germline CDR1 and CDR2 sequences are MNHNY and SVGAGI (reference sequence). There are 15 residues in the CDR3. V dropped 4 bases and J dropped 2; count of bases not matched to a gene: 8. Here immunoSEQ multiplex PCR was the method, and the copy in TCRdb shows in-frame clones only, minus some. In the table there are some 120,000 clones, roughly nine tenths of which are singletons. The sequence was collected from a man in his forties or fifties with active COVID-19. The sequenced sample consisted of peripheral blood. This chain joins TRBV6-6 and TRBJ2-7, with 7 bases lining up with TRBD1. The CDR3 DNA reads TGTGCCAGCAGTTTTACCAGGACAGGCCCCTACGAGCAGTACTTC. Its protein is CASSFTRTGPYEQYF.